This T cell receptor (beta chain) is drawn from a study of blood T cell repertoires in COVID-19. Before they entered the study, exposed participants had met a COVID-19 case within 2 weeks. Original handling: Amplification of reference gene primers provided the estimated nucleated cell counts. The protocol was immunoSEQ multiplex PCR, while the TCRdb copy is restricted to in-frame clones and leaves out a portion. Clone size and V and J calls were adopted from that table, with D and trimming inferred from the DNA. The sample yields 140,000 to 150,000 clones, around 90% seen once. The CDR3 extends over 15 amino acids. Trimming removed 2 bases at V and 4 bases at J, with 14 bases between. Germline values: CDR1 MNHEY, CDR2 SMNVEV (reference sequence). This clone was seen more than once but under ten times.

The chain employs TRBV27 and TRBJ1-2, with a weak D call TRBD1 (5 bases). This sequence was found in a woman aged 40 to 50 who had been exposed to COVID-19. The sequenced material came from PBMCs or T cells enriched from blood (not recorded which). The CDR3 DNA reads TGTGCCAGCAGTTTAGGAACAGGTCTGGGCTATGGCTACACCTTC. Translated, it gives CASSLGTGLGYGYTF.